This entry is about one T cell receptor (beta chain). Its antigen is unidentified. Sorts performed in triplicate captured 250,000 to 350,000 cells each from every CD8+ T cell subset. This sample was included in a study of CXCR3-negative and CXCR3-positive naive CD8 T cells. Study background: Per library, roughly 1.6 +/- 0.3 million reads; some 140 million TRB reads overall.

Notes on the study in general: Diversity ran similarly high across both naive subsets but far lower in memory CD8+ cells.

In preparing the TRB cDNA libraries, 5' RACE with UMI labels was used. Following a re-call of the 5' RACE reads, TCRdb has one entry per CDR3 protein and lacks DNA. Its listing shows about 43,000 distinct CDR3 sequences. The CDR3 covers 13 residues. Germline-derived CDR1 and CDR2 are SGHTA and FQGTGA. V and J are TRBV7-3 and TRBJ2-3; TCRdb indicates TRBD2, and absent DNA this call remains unverified. The sequenced sample consisted of memory CD8+ T cells from blood. The TCR was taken from a human donor in good health. Some clones in this sample may be carry-over from other donors' samples. The CDR3 loop is CASSLIAADTQYF.